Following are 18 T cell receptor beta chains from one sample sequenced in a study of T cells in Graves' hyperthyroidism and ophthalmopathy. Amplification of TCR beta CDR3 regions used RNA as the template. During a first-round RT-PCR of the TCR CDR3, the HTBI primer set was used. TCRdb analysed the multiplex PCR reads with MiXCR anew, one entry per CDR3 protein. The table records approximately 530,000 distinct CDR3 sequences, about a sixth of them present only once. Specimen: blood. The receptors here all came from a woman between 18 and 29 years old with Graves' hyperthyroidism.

CDR3 amino acids: CASSLGTSGATQYF. CDR3 DNA sequence: TGCGCCAGCAGCCTCGGGACTAGCGGGGCTACGCAGTATTTT. V is TRBV4-1 and J is TRBJ2-3; TRBD2 agrees at 13 bases. The CDR3 contains 14 residues. Trimming at V came to 4 bases and at J to 8 bases, leaving 3 bases not matched to a gene. CDR1 is MGHRA and CDR2 is YSYEKL in the germline V gene.

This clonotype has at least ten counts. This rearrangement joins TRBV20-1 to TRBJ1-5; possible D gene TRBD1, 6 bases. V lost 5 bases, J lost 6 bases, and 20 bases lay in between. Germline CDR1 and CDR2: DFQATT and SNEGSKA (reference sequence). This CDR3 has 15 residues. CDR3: CSASPRVGGSQPQHF. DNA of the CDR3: TGCAGTGCTTCCCCCCGGGTTGGGGGCAGTCAGCCCCAGCATTTT.

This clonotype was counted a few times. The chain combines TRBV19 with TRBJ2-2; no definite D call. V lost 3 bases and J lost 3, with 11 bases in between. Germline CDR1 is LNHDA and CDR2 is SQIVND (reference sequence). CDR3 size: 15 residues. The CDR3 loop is CASSIYKAYTGELFF. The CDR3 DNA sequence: TGTGCCAGTAGTATTTATAAGGCCTACACCGGGGAGCTGTTTTTT.

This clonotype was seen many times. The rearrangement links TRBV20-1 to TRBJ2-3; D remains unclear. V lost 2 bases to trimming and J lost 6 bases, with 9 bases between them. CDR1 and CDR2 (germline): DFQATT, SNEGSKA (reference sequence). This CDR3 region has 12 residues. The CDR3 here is CSARIVTDTQYF. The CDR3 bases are TGCAGTGCTAGAATCGTTACCGATACGCAGTATTTT.

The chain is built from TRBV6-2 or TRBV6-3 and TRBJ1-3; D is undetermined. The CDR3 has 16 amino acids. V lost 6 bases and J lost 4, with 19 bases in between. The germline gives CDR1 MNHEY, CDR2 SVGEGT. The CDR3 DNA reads TGTGCCAGCAGATTATCACTTTGGACCTCCGGAAACACCATATATTTT. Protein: CASRLSLWTSGNTIYF.

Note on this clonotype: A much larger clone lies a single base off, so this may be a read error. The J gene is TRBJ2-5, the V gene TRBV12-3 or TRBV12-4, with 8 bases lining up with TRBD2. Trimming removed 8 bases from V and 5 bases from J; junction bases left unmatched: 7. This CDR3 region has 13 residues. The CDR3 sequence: CASAGGASETQYF. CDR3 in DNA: TGTGCCAGCGCGGGGGGCGCTTCGGAGACCCAGTACTTC.

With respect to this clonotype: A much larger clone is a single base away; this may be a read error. CDR3 in amino acids: CASSDSRTSTNYGYTF. The CDR3 DNA is TGTGCCAGCAGTGACAGCCGGACCTCGACTAACTATGGCTACACCTTC. This chain connects TRBV28 to TRBJ1-2; maybe TRBD1 (5 bases). V lost 5 bases and J 0 bases, leaving 16 bases between the germline ends. Germline V gene sequence: CDR1 MDHEN, CDR2 SYDVKM. The CDR3 runs 16 residues.

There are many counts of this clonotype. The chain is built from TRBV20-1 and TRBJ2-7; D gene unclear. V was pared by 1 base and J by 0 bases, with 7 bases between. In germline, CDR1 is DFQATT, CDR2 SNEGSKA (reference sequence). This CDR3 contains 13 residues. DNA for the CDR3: TGCAGTGCTAGAGGGTCTCTCTCCTACGAGCAGTACTTC. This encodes CSARGSLSYEQYF.

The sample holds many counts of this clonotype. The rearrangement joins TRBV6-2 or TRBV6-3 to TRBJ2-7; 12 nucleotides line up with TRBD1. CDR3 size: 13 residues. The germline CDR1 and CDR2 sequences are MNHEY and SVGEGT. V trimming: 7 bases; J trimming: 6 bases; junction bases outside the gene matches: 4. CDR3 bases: TGTGCCAGCAAGGGACAGGGGGCGAGCGAGCAGTACTTC. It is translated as CASKGQGASEQYF.

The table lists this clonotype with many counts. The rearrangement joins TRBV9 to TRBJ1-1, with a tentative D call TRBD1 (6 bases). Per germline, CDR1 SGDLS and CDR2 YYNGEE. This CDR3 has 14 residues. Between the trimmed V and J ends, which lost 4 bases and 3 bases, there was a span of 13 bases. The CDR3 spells CASSFGTTYTEAFF. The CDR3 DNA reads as TGTGCCAGCAGCTTTGGGACAACCTACACTGAAGCTTTCTTT.

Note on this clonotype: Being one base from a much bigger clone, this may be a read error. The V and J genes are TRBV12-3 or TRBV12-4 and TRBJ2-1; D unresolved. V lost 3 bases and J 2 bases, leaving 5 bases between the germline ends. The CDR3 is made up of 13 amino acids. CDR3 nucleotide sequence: TGTGCCAGCAGTTTTGCAGCCTACAATGAGCAGTTCTTC. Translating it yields CASSFAAYNEQFF.

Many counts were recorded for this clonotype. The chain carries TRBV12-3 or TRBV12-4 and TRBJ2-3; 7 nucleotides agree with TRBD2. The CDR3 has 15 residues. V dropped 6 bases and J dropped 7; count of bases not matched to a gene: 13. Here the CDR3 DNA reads TGTGCCAGCAGCCACCGGGGGAGCGGGGCCTATACGCAGTATTTT. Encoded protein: CASSHRGSGAYTQYF.

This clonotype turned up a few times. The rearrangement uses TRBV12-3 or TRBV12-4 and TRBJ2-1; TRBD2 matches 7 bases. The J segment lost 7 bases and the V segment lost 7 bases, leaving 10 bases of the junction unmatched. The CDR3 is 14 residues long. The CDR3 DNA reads TGTGCCAGCACCTCGGGGGGACCCCCGAATGAGCAGTTCTTC. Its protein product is CASTSGGPPNEQFF.

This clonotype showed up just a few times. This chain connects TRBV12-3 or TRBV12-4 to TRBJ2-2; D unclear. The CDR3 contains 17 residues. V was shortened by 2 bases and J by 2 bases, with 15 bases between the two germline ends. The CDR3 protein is CASSLYSWAGNTGELFF. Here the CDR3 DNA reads TGTGCCAGCAGTTTATATTCGTGGGCAGGCAACACCGGGGAGCTGTTTTTT.

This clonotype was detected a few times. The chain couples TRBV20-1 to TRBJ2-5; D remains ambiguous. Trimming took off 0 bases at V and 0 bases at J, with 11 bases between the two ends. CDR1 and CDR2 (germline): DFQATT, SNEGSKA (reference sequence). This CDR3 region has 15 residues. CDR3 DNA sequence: TGCAGTGCTAGAGATCTTGGCAGAGACCAAGAGACCCAGTACTTC. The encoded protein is CSARDLGRDQETQYF.

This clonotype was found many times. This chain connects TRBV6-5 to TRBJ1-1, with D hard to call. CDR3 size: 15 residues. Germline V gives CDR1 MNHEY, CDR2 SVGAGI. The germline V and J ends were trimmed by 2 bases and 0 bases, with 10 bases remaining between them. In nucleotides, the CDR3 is TGTGCCAGCAGTTACGCAGGCCTAGTGAACACTGAAGCTTTCTTT. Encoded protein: CASSYAGLVNTEAFF.

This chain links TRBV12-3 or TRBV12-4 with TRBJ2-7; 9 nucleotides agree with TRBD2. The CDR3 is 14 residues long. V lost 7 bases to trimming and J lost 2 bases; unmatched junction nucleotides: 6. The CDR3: CASKEAGGPYEQYF. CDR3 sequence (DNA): TGTGCCAGCAAGGAAGCGGGAGGTCCCTACGAGCAGTACTTC.

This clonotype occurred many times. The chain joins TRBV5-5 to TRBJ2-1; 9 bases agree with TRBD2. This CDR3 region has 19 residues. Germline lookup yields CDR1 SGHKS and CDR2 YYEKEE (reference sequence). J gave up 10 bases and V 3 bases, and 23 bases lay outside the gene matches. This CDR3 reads CASSSPGTSWSPTPGEQFF. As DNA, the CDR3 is TGTGCCAGCAGCTCACCCGGGACTAGCTGGAGCCCCACACCAGGGGAGCAGTTCTTC.